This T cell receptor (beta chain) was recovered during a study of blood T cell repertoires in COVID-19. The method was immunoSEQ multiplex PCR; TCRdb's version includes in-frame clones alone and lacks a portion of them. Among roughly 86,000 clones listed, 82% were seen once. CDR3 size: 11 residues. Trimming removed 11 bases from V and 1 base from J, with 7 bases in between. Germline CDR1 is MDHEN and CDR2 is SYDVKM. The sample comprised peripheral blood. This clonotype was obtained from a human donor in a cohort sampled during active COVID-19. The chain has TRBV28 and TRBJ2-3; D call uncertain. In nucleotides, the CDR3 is TGTGCCTCTCTAGGCACAGATACGCAGTATTTT. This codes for CASLGTDTQYF.